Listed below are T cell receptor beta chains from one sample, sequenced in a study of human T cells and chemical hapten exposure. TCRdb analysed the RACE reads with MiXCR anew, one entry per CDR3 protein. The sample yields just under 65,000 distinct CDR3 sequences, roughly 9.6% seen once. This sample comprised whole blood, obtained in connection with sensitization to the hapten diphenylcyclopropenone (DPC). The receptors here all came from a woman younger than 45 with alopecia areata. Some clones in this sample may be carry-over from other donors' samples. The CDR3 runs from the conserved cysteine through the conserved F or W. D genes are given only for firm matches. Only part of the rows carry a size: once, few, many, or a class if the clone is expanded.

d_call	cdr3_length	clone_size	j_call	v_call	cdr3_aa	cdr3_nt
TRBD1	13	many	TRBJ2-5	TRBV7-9	CASSRGQGETQYF	TGTGCCAGCAGCCGCGGACAGGGAGAGACCCAGTACTTC
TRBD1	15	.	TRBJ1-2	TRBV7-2	CASRVPTGGNYGYTF	TGTGCCAGCAGAGTCCCGACAGGGGGCAACTATGGCTACACCTTC
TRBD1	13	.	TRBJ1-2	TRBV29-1	CSVALTGENGYTF	TGCAGCGTTGCCCTGACAGGGGAGAATGGCTACACCTTC
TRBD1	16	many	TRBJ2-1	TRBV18	CASSPPQQGAGNEQFF	TGTGCCAGCTCACCACCTCAACAGGGGGCTGGAAATGAGCAGTTCTTC
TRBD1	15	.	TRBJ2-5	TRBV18	CASSPSEGGKETQYF	TGTGCCAGCTCACCGTCCGAAGGGGGCAAAGAGACCCAGTACTTC
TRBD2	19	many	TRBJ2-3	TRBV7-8	CASSLGLAGAKFGTDTQYF	TGTGCCAGCAGCCTGGGACTAGCGGGAGCCAAGTTTGGCACAGATACGCAGTATTTT
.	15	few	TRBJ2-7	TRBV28	CASASPGTRSYEQYF	TGTGCCAGCGCATCCCCCGGGACACGTTCCTACGAGCAGTACTTC
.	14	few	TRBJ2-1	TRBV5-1	CASSLGTNYNEQFF	TGCGCCAGCAGCTTGGGGACAAATTACAATGAGCAGTTCTTC
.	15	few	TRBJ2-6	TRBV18	CASSPTAAGANVLTF	TGTGCCAGCTCACCTACGGCGGCTGGGGCCAACGTCCTGACTTTC
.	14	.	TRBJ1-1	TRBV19	CASSIGQGLLEAFF	TGTGCCAGTAGTATTGGCCAGGGACTTCTTGAAGCTTTCTTT
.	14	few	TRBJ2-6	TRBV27	CAGRLSSGANVLTF	TGTGCCGGCCGGTTAAGCTCTGGGGCCAACGTCCTGACTTTC
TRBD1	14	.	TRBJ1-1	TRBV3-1	CASTQGTGRIEAFF	TGTGCCAGCACCCAAGGGACAGGCAGGATTGAAGCTTTCTTT
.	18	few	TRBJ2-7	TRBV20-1	CSARDRFRGSATFYEQYF	TGCAGTGCTAGAGATCGGTTTAGAGGCTCTGCAACCTTCTACGAGCAGTACTTC
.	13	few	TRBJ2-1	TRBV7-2	CASGKGQNNEQFF	TGTGCCAGCGGTAAAGGACAGAACAATGAGCAGTTCTTC
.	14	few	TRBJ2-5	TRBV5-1	CASSLMGQGETQYF	TGCGCCAGCAGCTTGATGGGGCAGGGCGAGACCCAGTACTTC
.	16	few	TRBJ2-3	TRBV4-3	CASSQESRRRTDTQYF	TGCGCCAGCAGCCAAGAATCTAGGCGGCGGACAGATACGCAGTATTTT
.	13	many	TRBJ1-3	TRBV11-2	CASSRVGGNTIYF	TGTGCCAGCAGCCGGGTAGGGGGAAACACCATATATTTT
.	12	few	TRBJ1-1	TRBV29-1	CSVTVEQTEAFF	TGCAGCGTGACAGTAGAACAGACTGAAGCTTTCTTT
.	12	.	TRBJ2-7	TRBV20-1	CSAGEGPYEQYF	TGCAGTGCAGGAGAGGGACCGTACGAGCAGTACTTC
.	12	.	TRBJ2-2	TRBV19	CASSPRTGELFF	TGTGCCAGTAGTCCGCGCACCGGGGAGCTGTTTTTT
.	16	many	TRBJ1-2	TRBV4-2	CASSQDGSPAPYGYTF	TGTGCCAGCAGCCAAGATGGGTCTCCGGCCCCCTATGGCTACACCTTC
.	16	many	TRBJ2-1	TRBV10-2	CASSETGTSSYNEQFF	TGCGCCAGCAGTGAGACAGGGACGAGCTCCTACAATGAGCAGTTCTTC
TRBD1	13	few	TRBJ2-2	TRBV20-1	CSATQGVTGELFF	TGCAGTGCTACCCAGGGGGTCACCGGGGAGCTGTTTTTT
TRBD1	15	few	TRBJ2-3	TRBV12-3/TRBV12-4	CASSLDRGSSDTQYF	TGTGCCAGCAGCTTGGACAGGGGGAGTTCAGATACGCAGTATTTT
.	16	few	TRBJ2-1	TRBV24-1	CATSDPGTEPYNEQFF	TGTGCCACCAGTGACCCCGGGACGGAGCCCTACAATGAGCAGTTCTTC
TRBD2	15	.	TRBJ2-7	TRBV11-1	CASSPLAGAQYEQYF	TGTGCCAGCAGCCCCCTAGCGGGGGCCCAATACGAGCAGTACTTC
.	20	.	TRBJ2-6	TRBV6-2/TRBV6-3	CASSYFTVPGANSGANVLTF	TGTGCCAGCAGCTACTTTACGGTCCCAGGGGCGAACTCTGGGGCCAACGTCCTGACTTTC
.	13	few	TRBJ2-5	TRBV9	CASSVTPGATQYF	TGTGCCAGCAGCGTCACTCCCGGGGCGACCCAGTACTTC
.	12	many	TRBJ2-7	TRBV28	CASSSRRAEQYF	TGTGCCAGCAGTTCCCGTCGTGCCGAGCAGTACTTC
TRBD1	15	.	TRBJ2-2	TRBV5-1	CASSLRQGNTGELFF	TGCGCCAGCAGCTTGAGACAGGGAAACACCGGGGAGCTGTTTTTT
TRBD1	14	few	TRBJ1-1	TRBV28	CASNLQGVLGEAFF	TGTGCCAGCAACCTTCAGGGGGTCTTAGGTGAAGCTTTCTTT
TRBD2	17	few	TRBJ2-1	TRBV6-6	CASSYSGVAGVYNEQFF	TGTGCCAGCAGTTACTCGGGGGTAGCGGGCGTTTACAATGAGCAGTTCTTC
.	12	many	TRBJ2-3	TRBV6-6	CASSYLMDTQYF	TGTGCCAGCAGTTACTTAATGGATACGCAGTATTTT
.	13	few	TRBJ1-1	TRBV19	CASSIGVRTEAFF	TGTGCCAGTAGTATAGGGGTACGCACTGAAGCTTTCTTT
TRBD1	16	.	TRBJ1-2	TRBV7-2	CASSLQHRTGYYGYTF	TGTGCCAGCAGCTTACAACACCGGACAGGGTACTATGGCTACACCTTC
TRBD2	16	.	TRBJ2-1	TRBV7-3	CASSLPGLAGENEQFF	TGTGCCAGCAGCTTACCGGGACTAGCGGGAGAGAATGAGCAGTTCTTC
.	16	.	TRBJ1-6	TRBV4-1	CASSQGQSSYNSPLHF	TGCGCCAGCAGCCAAGGGCAGAGCTCCTATAATTCACCCCTCCACTTT
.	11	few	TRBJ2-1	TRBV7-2	CASSLRRGCFF	TGTGCCAGCAGCTTACGGCGGGGCTGTTTCTTC
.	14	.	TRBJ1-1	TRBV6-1	CASSDRFRGTEAFF	TGTGCCAGCAGCGACAGGTTCAGGGGCACTGAAGCTTTCTTT
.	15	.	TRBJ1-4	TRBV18	CASSPGTQANEKLFF	TGTGCCAGCTCACCAGGGACCCAAGCTAATGAAAAACTGTTTTTT
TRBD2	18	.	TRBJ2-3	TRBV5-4	CASSSAKLAGVAADTQYF	TGTGCCAGCAGCTCGGCAAAGCTAGCGGGAGTAGCTGCAGATACGCAGTATTTT
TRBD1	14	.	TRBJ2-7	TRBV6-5	CASRGTGLSSEQYF	TGTGCCAGCAGAGGGACAGGCCTTTCTAGCGAGCAGTACTTC
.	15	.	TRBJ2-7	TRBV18	CASSPITQAPAEQYF	TGTGCCAGCTCACCCATCACGCAGGCCCCTGCCGAGCAGTACTTC
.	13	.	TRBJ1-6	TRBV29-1	CSGRGKTNSPLHF	TGCAGCGGGCGAGGGAAGACAAATTCACCCCTCCACTTT
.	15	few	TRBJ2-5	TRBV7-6	CASSLVSGRQETQYF	TGTGCCAGCAGCTTAGTAAGCGGGCGGCAAGAGACCCAGTACTTC